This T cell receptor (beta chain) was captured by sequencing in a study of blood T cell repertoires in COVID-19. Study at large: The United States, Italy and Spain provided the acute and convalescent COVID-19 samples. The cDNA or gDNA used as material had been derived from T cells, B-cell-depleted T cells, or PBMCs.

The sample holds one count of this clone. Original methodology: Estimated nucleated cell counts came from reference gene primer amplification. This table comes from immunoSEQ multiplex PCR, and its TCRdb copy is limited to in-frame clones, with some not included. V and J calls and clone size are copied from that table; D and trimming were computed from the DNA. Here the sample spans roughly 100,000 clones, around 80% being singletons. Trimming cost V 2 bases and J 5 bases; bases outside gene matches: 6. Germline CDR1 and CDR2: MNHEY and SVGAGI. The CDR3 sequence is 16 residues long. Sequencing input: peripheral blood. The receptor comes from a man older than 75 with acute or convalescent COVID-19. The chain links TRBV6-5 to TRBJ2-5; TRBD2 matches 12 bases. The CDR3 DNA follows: TGTGCCAGCAGTTACGCTAGCGGGGGGGATAAGGAGACCCAGTACTTC. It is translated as CASSYASGGDKETQYF.